A single sample is the source of the 23 T cell receptor beta chains below, sequenced in a study of OX40 agonist ivuxolimab in advanced cancers. TCRdb's copy holds only in-frame clones and misses some; the assay was immunoSEQ multiplex PCR. This sample has 55,000 to 65,000 clones, with roughly 90% found just once. The sequenced sample was CD4+ or CD8+ T cells sorted from blood, obtained in a trial of the OX40 agonist ivuxolimab. The receptors originated from an adult with an advanced solid tumor such as melanoma, head and neck, liver or kidney cancer.

In DNA form, the CDR3 reads TGTGCCAGCAGCCTACTCGGGACAGCCTCTACTGAAGCTTTCTTT. This gives the protein CASSLLGTASTEAFF. This chain joins TRBV11-2 and TRBJ1-1; 7 bases line up with TRBD1. V gave up 5 bases and J gave up 5 bases; unmatched junction bases: 11. From germline, CDR1 is SGHAT and CDR2 FQNNGV. This CDR3 is 15 amino acids long.

The CDR3 protein is CASSDRDTTSTDTQYF. In nucleotides, the CDR3 is TGTGCCAGCAGTGATAGGGACACCACTAGCACAGATACGCAGTATTTT. The rearrangement links TRBV25-1 to TRBJ2-3, with D possibly TRBD1 on 6 matching bases. Looked up from germline, CDR1 is MGHDK and CDR2 is SYGVNS. V was cut by 3 bases and J by 0 bases, with 13 bases left in between. The length of the CDR3 is 16 residues.

CDR3 sequence (DNA): TGTGCCAGCAGCCTAAACCCGGGAAGTTACTCTGGAAACACCATATATTTT. Protein: CASSLNPGSYSGNTIYF. The chain uses TRBV16 and TRBJ1-3; D is undetermined. The CDR3 extends over 17 amino acids. Germline CDR1 reads KGHSY; CDR2 reads FQNENV. V lost 4 bases and J lost 0, with 16 bases in between.

The V call is TRBV5-4, the J call TRBJ2-3; 8 bases match TRBD1. CDR1 SGHNT and CDR2 YYREEE come from the germline V gene (reference sequence). V was clipped by 1 base and J by 6 bases; unmatched bases: 4. This CDR3 has 14 amino acids. CDR3 loop: CASSLSGGVDTQYF. The CDR3 DNA sequence: TGTGCCAGCAGCTTGTCAGGGGGCGTCGATACGCAGTATTTT.

In its sample, this clone was seen once. The chain joins TRBV28 to TRBJ2-7; 10 bases match TRBD1. The CDR3 consists of 14 residues. J was trimmed by 2 bases and V by 8 bases; bases with no gene match: 6. Germline V CDR1 and CDR2: MDHEN, SYDVKM. This CDR3 is CASDPGQGTYEQYF. DNA for the CDR3: TGTGCCAGCGACCCGGGACAGGGGACCTACGAGCAGTACTTC.

The V and J genes are TRBV6-5 and TRBJ1-1, with D maybe TRBD1 (5 bases). Germline assignment: CDR1 MNHEY and CDR2 SVGAGI. With 2 bases removed from V and 2 bases from J, the gap between germline ends came to 9 bases. This CDR3 comprises 14 residues. In DNA form, the CDR3 reads TGTGCCAGCAGTTACCAGGGTGGAAACACTGAAGCTTTCTTT. It encodes CASSYQGGNTEAFF.

This chain joins TRBV29-1 and TRBJ2-3; 8 bases match TRBD1. CDR3 size: 18 residues. V lost 4 bases and J lost 2; bases outside the gene matches: 17. Germline V gene lookup returns CDR1 SQVTM and CDR2 ANQGSEA. CDR3: CSVVGARLQGVNTDTQYF. The DNA for the CDR3 is TGCAGCGTTGTGGGCGCACGATTACAGGGGGTAAACACAGATACGCAGTATTTT.

V and J are TRBV4-3 and TRBJ2-3, with 9 bases lining up with TRBD1. CDR1 LGHNA and CDR2 YSLEER come from the germline V gene. The CDR3 consists of 15 residues. Germline trimming cut 1 base from V and 2 bases from J; bases unmatched to any gene: 1. CDR3 nucleotide sequence: TGCGCCAGCAGCCAAGGGACAGGGGTCACAGATACGCAGTATTTT. This translates into CASSQGTGVTDTQYF.

This clone showed up just a few times. The chain joins TRBV19 to TRBJ2-7; 9 nucleotides align to TRBD2. J gave up 4 bases and V 5 bases, and 6 bases lay outside the gene matches. The CDR3 has 14 amino acids. The germline gives CDR1 LNHDA, CDR2 SQIVND (reference sequence). For the CDR3, the DNA is TGTGCCAGTAGTCCGACTAGCGGTCCTTACGAGCAGTACTTC. Its protein is CASSPTSGPYEQYF. Drawing the rest from reference TRBV19 and TRBJ2-7, the complete variable domain is DGGITQSPKYLFRKEGQNVTLSCEQNLNHDAMYWYRQDPGQGLRLIYYSQIVNDFQKGDIAEGYSVSREKKESFPLTVTSAQKNPTAFYLCASSPTSGPYEQYFGPGTRLTVT.

This clone was observed a single time. The V gene is TRBV9, the J gene TRBJ2-7, with TRBD1 matching over 7 bases. The CDR3 sequence is 14 residues long. Germline CDR1 is SGDLS and CDR2 is YYNGEE. The V gene end was trimmed by 4 bases and the J gene end by 3 bases; junction bases not matched to a gene: 7. The CDR3 region has the DNA TGTGCCAGCAGCCCCTGGACAGGTAGCTACGAGCAGTACTTC. This translates into CASSPWTGSYEQYF.

CDR3 nucleotide sequence: TGTGCCAGCAGCAGTCAGGCGAACACTGAAGCTTTCTTT. It yields the protein CASSSQANTEAFF. The chain uses TRBV7-3 and TRBJ1-1; unclear D gene. Between the trimmed V and J ends, which lost 5 bases and 1 base, there was a span of 8 bases. The CDR3 extends over 13 amino acids. Germline V lookup: CDR1 SGHTA, CDR2 FQGTGA.

The genes are TRBV15 and TRBJ2-3; D uncertain. From germline, CDR1 is LNHNV and CDR2 YYDKDF (reference sequence). This CDR3 contains 14 residues. The ends were cut back, 1 base at V and 1 base at J, with 6 bases in the middle. The CDR3 region has the DNA TGTGCCACCAGCAGAGTCTGGGGCACAGATACGCAGTATTTT. It encodes CATSRVWGTDTQYF.

This rearrangement joins TRBV2 to TRBJ1-1, with D possibly TRBD1 on 5 matching bases. Germline V lookup: CDR1 SNHLY, CDR2 FYNNEI. The CDR3 covers 13 residues. Trimming cost V 8 bases and J 5 bases, with 15 bases left between them. CDR3 nucleotide sequence: TGTGCCAGCCAAAATGGGGGGTCTACTGAAGCTTTCTTT. Amino acid sequence: CASQNGGSTEAFF.

V is TRBV9 and J is TRBJ2-2; weak D call: TRBD1 (6 bases). Germline-derived CDR1 and CDR2 are SGDLS and YYNGEE. V was cut by 0 bases and J by 3 bases, with 15 bases left in between. The CDR3 contains 17 residues. CDR3 in DNA: TGTGCCAGCAGCGTAGCTCTTCACAGGGCCGACACCGGGGAGCTGTTTTTT. This sequence encodes CASSVALHRADTGELFF.

The chain links TRBV28 to TRBJ1-5; TRBD1 matches 7 bases. CDR1 and CDR2 (germline): MDHEN, SYDVKM. The CDR3 totals 14 residues. Losses at the gene ends were 5 bases for V and 6 bases for J; bases not matched to a gene: 7. CDR3 sequence reads: CASSPRQGSQPQHF. The CDR3 nucleotides are TGTGCCAGCAGTCCCCGACAGGGATCTCAGCCCCAGCATTTT.

This chain connects TRBV27 to TRBJ1-3, with a possible D match to TRBD1 (5 bases). Germline CDR1 is MNHEY and CDR2 is SMNVEV (reference sequence). Trimming left V 2 bases short and J 0 bases short, with 8 bases between. This CDR3 region has 15 residues. The CDR3 sequence is CASSLTGHSGNTIYF. CDR3 DNA: TGTGCCAGCAGTTTAACAGGACACTCTGGAAACACCATATATTTT.

The CDR3 region has the DNA TGCGCCAGCAGCCAAGTTCGGTACTATGGCTACACCTTC. This encodes CASSQVRYYGYTF. V usage is TRBV4-1 and J usage is TRBJ1-2; D unresolved. V was pared by 1 base and J by 3 bases, with 6 bases between. Germline V gives CDR1 MGHRA, CDR2 YSYEKL. The CDR3 spans 13 residues.

The chain links TRBV28 to TRBJ1-1; no clear D gene. Germline CDR1 MDHEN, CDR2 SYDVKM. Trimming pared 4 bases from V and 5 bases from J, leaving 11 bases between. The CDR3 is 13 amino acids. DNA for the CDR3: TGTGCCAGCAGTTCGCATGCCTCGACTGAAGCTTTCTTT. Its protein is CASSSHASTEAFF.

The chain links TRBV27 to TRBJ2-5, with D possibly called TRBD1 or TRBD2 (5 bases each). V was clipped by 0 bases and J by 4 bases, with 15 bases between them. From germline, CDR1 is MNHEY and CDR2 SMNVEV (reference sequence). CDR3 length: 16 amino acids. The CDR3 loop is CASSLSLGFGGETQYF. CDR3 nucleotides: TGTGCCAGCAGTTTATCTCTCGGGTTTGGGGGAGAGACCCAGTACTTC.

The chain couples TRBV5-8 to TRBJ2-1, with 9 bases that match TRBD2. The V gene's germline CDR1 is SGHTS and CDR2 YDEGEE. J gave up 8 bases and V 1 base, and 10 bases lay outside the gene matches. This CDR3 spans 16 amino acids. The CDR3 loop is CASSLLYGGGADEQFF. The CDR3 DNA reads TGTGCCAGCAGCTTGTTATACGGCGGGGGGGCCGATGAGCAGTTCTTC.

V usage is TRBV30 and J usage is TRBJ2-3; D perhaps matches TRBD2 (5 bases). Trimming cost V 2 bases and J 4 bases, with 13 bases left between them. Per the germline V gene, CDR1 is GTSNPN and CDR2 is SVGIG (reference sequence). This CDR3 has 14 residues. The CDR3 reads CAWSSRGFADTQYF. CDR3 in DNA: TGTGCCTGGAGTAGCAGAGGGTTCGCAGATACGCAGTATTTT. Together with reference TRBV30 and TRBJ2-3, the CDR3 gives the full variable domain: SQTIHQWPATLVQPVGSPLSLECTVEGTSNPNLYWYRQAAGRGLQLLFYSVGIGQISSEVPQNLSASRPQDRQFILSSKKLLLSDSGFYLCAWSSRGFADTQYFGPGTRLTVL.

The rearrangement joins TRBV27 to TRBJ2-1; D gene unclear. The germline CDR1 and CDR2 sequences are MNHEY and SMNVEV (reference sequence). The CDR3 consists of 14 residues. Trimming removed 7 bases at V and 1 base at J, with 11 bases between. Written as DNA, the CDR3 is TGTGCCAGCACCCACGTTCCGTCCTACAATGAGCAGTTCTTC. This encodes CASTHVPSYNEQFF.

The sample holds a few counts of this clone. The sample carries other DNA sequences with the same CDR3. V usage is TRBV4-3 and J usage is TRBJ2-5, with 9 bases identical to TRBD2. In germline, CDR1 is LGHNA, CDR2 YSLEER. The CDR3 length is 15 residues. Trimming at V came to 0 bases and at J to 1 base, leaving 0 bases not matched to a gene. CDR3 loop: CASSQERGGQETQYF. CDR3 bases: TGCGCCAGCAGCCAAGAGCGGGGGGGCCAAGAGACCCAGTACTTC.